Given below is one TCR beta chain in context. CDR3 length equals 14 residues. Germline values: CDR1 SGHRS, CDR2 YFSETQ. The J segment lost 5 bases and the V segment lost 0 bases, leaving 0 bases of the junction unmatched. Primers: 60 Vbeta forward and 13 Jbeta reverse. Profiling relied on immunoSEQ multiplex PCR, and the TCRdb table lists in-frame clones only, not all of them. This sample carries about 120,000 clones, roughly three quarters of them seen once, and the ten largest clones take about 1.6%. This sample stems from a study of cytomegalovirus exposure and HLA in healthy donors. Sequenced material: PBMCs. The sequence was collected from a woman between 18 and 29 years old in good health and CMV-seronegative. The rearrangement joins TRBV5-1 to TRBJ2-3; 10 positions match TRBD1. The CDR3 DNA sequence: TGCGCCAGCAGCTTGGGGACAGGGGGAGATACGCAGTATTTT. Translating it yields CASSLGTGGDTQYF.